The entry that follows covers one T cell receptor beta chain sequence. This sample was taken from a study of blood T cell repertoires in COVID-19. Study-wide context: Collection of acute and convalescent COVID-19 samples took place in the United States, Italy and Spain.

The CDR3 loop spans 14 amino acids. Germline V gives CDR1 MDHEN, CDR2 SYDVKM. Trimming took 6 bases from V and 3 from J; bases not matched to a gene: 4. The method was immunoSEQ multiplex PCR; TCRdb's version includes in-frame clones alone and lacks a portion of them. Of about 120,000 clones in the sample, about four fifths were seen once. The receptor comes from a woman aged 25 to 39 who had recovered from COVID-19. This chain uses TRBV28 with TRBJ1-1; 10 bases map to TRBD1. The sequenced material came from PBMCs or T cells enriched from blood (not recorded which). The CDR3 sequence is CASRRDRGDTEAFF. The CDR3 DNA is TGTGCCAGCAGACGGGACAGGGGCGACACTGAAGCTTTCTTT. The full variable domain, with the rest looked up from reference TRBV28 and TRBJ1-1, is DVKVTQSSRYLVKRTGEKVFLECVQDMDHENMFWYRQDPGLGLRLIYFSYDVKMKEKGDIPEGYSVSREKKERFSLILESASTNQTSMYLCASRRDRGDTEAFFGQGTRLTVV.